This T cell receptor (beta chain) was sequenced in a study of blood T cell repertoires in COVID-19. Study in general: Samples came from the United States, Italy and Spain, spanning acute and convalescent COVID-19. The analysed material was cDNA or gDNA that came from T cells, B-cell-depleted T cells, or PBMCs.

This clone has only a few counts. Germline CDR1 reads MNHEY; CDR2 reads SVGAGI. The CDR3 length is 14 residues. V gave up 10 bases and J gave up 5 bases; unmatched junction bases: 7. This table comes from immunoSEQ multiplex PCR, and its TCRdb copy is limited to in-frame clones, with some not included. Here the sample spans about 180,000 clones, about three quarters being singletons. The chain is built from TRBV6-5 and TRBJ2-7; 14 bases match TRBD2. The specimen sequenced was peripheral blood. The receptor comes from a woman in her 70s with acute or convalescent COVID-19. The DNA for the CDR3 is TGTGCCACCGGGACTAGCGGGAGCGTGCACGAGCAGTACTTC. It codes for CATGTSGSVHEQYF.